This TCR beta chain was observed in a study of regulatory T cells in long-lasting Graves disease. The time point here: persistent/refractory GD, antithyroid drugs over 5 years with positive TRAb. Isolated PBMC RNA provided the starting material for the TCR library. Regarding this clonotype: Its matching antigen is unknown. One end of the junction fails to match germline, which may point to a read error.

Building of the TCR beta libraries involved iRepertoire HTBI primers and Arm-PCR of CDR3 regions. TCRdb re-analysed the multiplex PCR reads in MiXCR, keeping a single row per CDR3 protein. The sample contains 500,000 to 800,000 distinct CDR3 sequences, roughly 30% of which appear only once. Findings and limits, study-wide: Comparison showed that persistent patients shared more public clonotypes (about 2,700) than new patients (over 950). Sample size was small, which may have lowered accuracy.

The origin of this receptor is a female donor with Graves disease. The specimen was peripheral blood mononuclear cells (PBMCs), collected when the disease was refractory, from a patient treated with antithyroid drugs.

CDR3 bases: TGCAGCGTTGTGGATTGGGGCGGGTACTCCTACGATCAGTACTTC. Its protein product is CSVVDWGGYSYDQYF. This chain links TRBV29-1 with TRBJ2-7; D may correspond to TRBD1 or TRBD2 (5 bases each). CDR3 length equals 15 residues. Germline V lookup: CDR1 SQVTM, CDR2 ANQGSEA.